This T cell receptor (beta chain) was profiled in a study of blood T cell repertoires in COVID-19. About the research overall: PBMCs, B-cell-depleted T cells, or T cells provided the cDNA or gDNA that made up the material.

The CDR3 totals 14 residues. V was clipped by 2 bases and J by 4 bases, with 8 bases between them. Germline V CDR1 and CDR2: MDHEN, SYDVKM. Sequenced by immunoSEQ multiplex PCR; TCRdb stores in-frame clones only, minus some. Here the sample spans about 28,000 clones, more than 65% being singletons. Sample: peripheral blood. The clonotype comes from an older woman with acute or convalescent COVID-19. This chain links TRBV28 with TRBJ1-4, with D unresolved. The CDR3 here is CASSLPRYNEKLFF. Written as DNA, the CDR3 is TGTGCCAGCAGTTTACCCAGATATAATGAAAAACTGTTTTTT. The entire variable domain, with the rest obtained from reference TRBV28 and TRBJ1-4, is as follows: DVKVTQSSRYLVKRTGEKVFLECVQDMDHENMFWYRQDPGLGLRLIYFSYDVKMKEKGDIPEGYSVSREKKERFSLILESASTNQTSMYLCASSLPRYNEKLFFGSGTQLSVL.